This T cell receptor beta chain was identified during a study of blood T cell repertoires in COVID-19. The overall study: PBMCs, B-cell-depleted T cells, or T cells provided the cDNA or gDNA that made up the material.

Sequencing was performed with immunoSEQ multiplex PCR; in TCRdb, only in-frame clones are kept and a portion is missing. Of 75,000 to 95,000 clones in the sample, approximately 70% are singletons; the top ten hold around 23%. The CDR3 consists of 15 residues. The germline V gene encodes CDR1 SGDLS and CDR2 YYNGEE. V was clipped by 0 bases and J by 9 bases, with 15 bases between them. This rearrangement joins TRBV9 to TRBJ2-2, with D tentatively TRBD1 (6 bases). This clonotype was obtained from a woman aged 55-69 years in a cohort sampled during active or convalescent COVID-19. Sequencing was performed on peripheral blood. In nucleotides, the CDR3 is TGTGCCAGCAGCGTAGCAGGGACACAGAACCGGGAGCTGTTTTTT. Encoded protein: CASSVAGTQNRELFF.